These T cell receptor beta chains were read from a single sample in a study of blood T cell repertoires in COVID-19. Sequencing was performed with immunoSEQ multiplex PCR; in TCRdb, only in-frame clones are kept and a portion is missing. The sample records roughly 140,000 clones, more than 70% being singletons. The sequencing sample was made of peripheral blood. Receptors were obtained from a woman aged 45-59 years with acute or convalescent COVID-19. CDR3s include the opening cysteine and the closing phenylalanine or tryptophan. The D gene is left open where the match is weak. Rows may omit the clone size; those that give it use once, few, many or a size class.

clone_size: -; j_call: TRBJ2-5; d_call: -; v_call: TRBV7-8; cdr3_aa: CASSLAPEAETQYF
clone_size: -; j_call: TRBJ1-6; d_call: -; v_call: TRBV6-5; cdr3_aa: CASSFREYSPLHF
clone_size: once; j_call: TRBJ1-1; d_call: TRBD1; v_call: TRBV2; cdr3_aa: CASTRRQGAEAFF
clone_size: -; j_call: TRBJ2-2; d_call: -; v_call: TRBV12-3/TRBV12-4; cdr3_aa: CASRQGPTGELFF
clone_size: once; j_call: TRBJ1-4; d_call: -; v_call: TRBV7-6; cdr3_aa: CASSAGPLRKTNEKLFF
clone_size: -; j_call: TRBJ1-1; d_call: -; v_call: TRBV11-2; cdr3_aa: CASSLNIGIAEAFF
clone_size: -; j_call: TRBJ2-5; d_call: TRBD1; v_call: TRBV28; cdr3_aa: CASSLLRTGLEGKGETQYF
clone_size: -; j_call: TRBJ1-2; d_call: -; v_call: TRBV27; cdr3_aa: CATLSNYYGYTF
clone_size: -; j_call: TRBJ1-4; d_call: TRBD1; v_call: TRBV15; cdr3_aa: CATSRGGTGNEKLFF
clone_size: -; j_call: TRBJ1-2; d_call: -; v_call: TRBV6-4; cdr3_aa: CASSDTGFSYTF
clone_size: -; j_call: TRBJ2-1; d_call: -; v_call: TRBV19; cdr3_aa: CASSANSWGRNEQFF
clone_size: -; j_call: TRBJ2-5; d_call: TRBD2; v_call: TRBV2; cdr3_aa: CASRSGRASGQQTQYF
clone_size: -; j_call: TRBJ2-5; d_call: -; v_call: TRBV2; cdr3_aa: CASSLRQTETQYF
clone_size: -; j_call: TRBJ1-1; d_call: -; v_call: TRBV6-5; cdr3_aa: CASSYSTGLNTEAFF
clone_size: -; j_call: TRBJ1-4; d_call: -; v_call: TRBV7-6; cdr3_aa: CASSLGYATNEKLFF
clone_size: -; j_call: TRBJ2-7; d_call: -; v_call: TRBV27; cdr3_aa: CASSPSGAGYEQYF
clone_size: -; j_call: TRBJ2-6; d_call: -; v_call: TRBV7-3; cdr3_aa: CASSFRRRGYGANVLTF
clone_size: -; j_call: TRBJ1-2; d_call: -; v_call: TRBV7-3; cdr3_aa: CASSLKPGDGYTF
clone_size: once; j_call: TRBJ2-2; d_call: -; v_call: TRBV19; cdr3_aa: CASSIVAAGTGELFF
clone_size: once; j_call: TRBJ1-6; d_call: -; v_call: TRBV6-1; cdr3_aa: CASSEGGTIPGTLHF
clone_size: -; j_call: TRBJ2-3; d_call: -; v_call: TRBV6-5; cdr3_aa: CASGGGRADTQYF
clone_size: -; j_call: TRBJ2-2; d_call: -; v_call: TRBV5-1; cdr3_aa: CASSPSDSANTGELFF
clone_size: few; j_call: TRBJ1-1; d_call: -; v_call: TRBV6-2/TRBV6-3; cdr3_aa: CASSPLYSGGNTEAFF
clone_size: few; j_call: TRBJ1-5; d_call: -; v_call: TRBV6-6; cdr3_aa: CASRKQGSGNQPQHF
clone_size: -; j_call: TRBJ1-1; d_call: -; v_call: TRBV6-2/TRBV6-3; cdr3_aa: CASSNSWTEAFF